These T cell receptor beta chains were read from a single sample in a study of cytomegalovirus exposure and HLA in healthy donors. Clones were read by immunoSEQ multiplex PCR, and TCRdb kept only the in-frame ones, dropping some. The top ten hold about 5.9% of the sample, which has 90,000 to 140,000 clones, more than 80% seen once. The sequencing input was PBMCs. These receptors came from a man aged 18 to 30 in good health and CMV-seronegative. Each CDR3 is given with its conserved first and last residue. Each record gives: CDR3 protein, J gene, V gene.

CDR3 protein: CASSPDREGQPQHF
J gene: TRBJ1-5
V gene: TRBV5-1

CDR3 protein: CASSQGQGVYEQYF
J gene: TRBJ2-7
V gene: TRBV4-1

CDR3 protein: CASSIDPQWNQPQHF
J gene: TRBJ1-5
V gene: TRBV19

CDR3 protein: CAGAPSGQETQYF
J gene: TRBJ2-5
V gene: TRBV6-1

CDR3 protein: CASSEGEAGFYEQYF
J gene: TRBJ2-7
V gene: TRBV6-1

CDR3 protein: CASSWGQDGNTIYF
J gene: TRBJ1-3
V gene: TRBV5-1

CDR3 protein: CASSQTGRCNEKLFF
J gene: TRBJ1-4
V gene: TRBV21-1

CDR3 protein: CASSVQGHEQYF
J gene: TRBJ2-7
V gene: TRBV7-6

CDR3 protein: CSVEQGAGETQYF
J gene: TRBJ2-5
V gene: TRBV29-1

CDR3 protein: CASSPTGTAYENEQFF
J gene: TRBJ2-1
V gene: TRBV5-4

CDR3 protein: CASSLFGTDNQPQHF
J gene: TRBJ1-5
V gene: TRBV7-2

CDR3 protein: CASSLTGLYEQYF
J gene: -
V gene: TRBV27

CDR3 protein: CASSRTSGIYEQYF
J gene: TRBJ2-7
V gene: TRBV6-5

CDR3 protein: CASSWRGPSASSTDTQYF
J gene: TRBJ2-3
V gene: TRBV10-3

CDR3 protein: CASSEASGYGGYTF
J gene: TRBJ1-2
V gene: TRBV2

CDR3 protein: CASSRVLNTGELFF
J gene: TRBJ2-2
V gene: TRBV6-5

CDR3 protein: CASSGLGTEAFF
J gene: TRBJ1-1
V gene: TRBV4-2

CDR3 protein: CASRGGGRANTGELFF
J gene: TRBJ2-2
V gene: TRBV5-1

CDR3 protein: CAIRTSGRGGAYNEQFF
J gene: TRBJ2-1
V gene: TRBV10-3

CDR3 protein: CASSQDNHREQYF
J gene: TRBJ2-7
V gene: TRBV14

CDR3 protein: CASSNRQVSNTEAFF
J gene: TRBJ1-1
V gene: TRBV11-2

CDR3 protein: CASSFQGRQGVSNQPQHF
J gene: TRBJ1-5
V gene: TRBV27

CDR3 protein: CASSRTGRDGNTIYF
J gene: TRBJ1-3
V gene: TRBV27

CDR3 protein: CASSYSLGGNQPQHF
J gene: TRBJ1-5
V gene: TRBV6-5

CDR3 protein: CASSQGNQETQYF
J gene: TRBJ2-5
V gene: TRBV28

CDR3 protein: CASSKGDRGLETQYF
J gene: TRBJ2-5
V gene: TRBV21-1

CDR3 protein: CASSERGGNEQFF
J gene: TRBJ2-1
V gene: TRBV6-4

CDR3 protein: CALPGAGDGANVLTF
J gene: TRBJ2-6
V gene: TRBV28

CDR3 protein: CSVGLAGGPRETQYF
J gene: TRBJ2-5
V gene: TRBV29-1

CDR3 protein: CASRGGADTQYF
J gene: TRBJ2-3
V gene: TRBV6-6

CDR3 protein: CASSMGRVGNQPQHF
J gene: TRBJ1-5
V gene: TRBV19

CDR3 protein: CASSQDPGLPLQPQHF
J gene: TRBJ1-5
V gene: TRBV4-1

CDR3 protein: CSAANIEAFF
J gene: TRBJ1-1
V gene: TRBV20-1

CDR3 protein: CASSISRPIRPQYF
J gene: TRBJ2-4
V gene: TRBV19

CDR3 protein: CSSSLEGTGYEQYF
J gene: TRBJ2-7
V gene: TRBV7-9

CDR3 protein: CASSVPGTGGTEAFF
J gene: TRBJ1-1
V gene: TRBV28

CDR3 protein: CASSQGQGISYEQYF
J gene: TRBJ2-7
V gene: TRBV14

CDR3 protein: CASSVGQVSYEQYF
J gene: TRBJ2-7
V gene: TRBV9

CDR3 protein: CASSVELAGTSGRSSYNEQFF
J gene: TRBJ2-1
V gene: TRBV9

CDR3 protein: CAWRKDRGQPQHF
J gene: TRBJ1-5
V gene: TRBV30

CDR3 protein: CASRTGLATSYEQYF
J gene: TRBJ2-7
V gene: TRBV6-5

CDR3 protein: CASSRWWSYGEQYF
J gene: TRBJ2-7
V gene: TRBV27

CDR3 protein: CASNYGEDMYSGNTIYF
J gene: TRBJ1-3
V gene: TRBV9

CDR3 protein: CASSSSGGESNQPQHF
J gene: TRBJ1-5
V gene: TRBV27

CDR3 protein: CAIRNGDRKNYGYTF
J gene: TRBJ1-2
V gene: TRBV10-3

CDR3 protein: CARSDRVNTEAFF
J gene: TRBJ1-1
V gene: TRBV5-3

CDR3 protein: CASSVAGTLLSTDTQYF
J gene: TRBJ2-3
V gene: TRBV9

CDR3 protein: CASSGTGSPQETQYF
J gene: TRBJ2-5
V gene: TRBV25-1

CDR3 protein: CASSPAGLAGAFGELFF
J gene: TRBJ2-2
V gene: TRBV13

CDR3 protein: CASSLAGEYTEQFF
J gene: TRBJ2-1
V gene: TRBV13